This entry is about one T cell receptor beta chain. Its antigen is not identified. These data come from a study of post-analysis software for immune sequencing data. Unique molecular identifiers tagged the TCR beta cDNA libraries. MiXCR was run by TCRdb on the PCR reads, yielding one entry per CDR3 protein. The sample includes hundreds of thousands of distinct CDR3 sequences, roughly 30% of them seen just once. This CDR3 has 14 residues. CDR1 is SNHLY, CDR2 FYNNEI, per germline. With 4 bases removed from V and 1 base from J, the gap between germline ends came to 10 bases. Broader study findings: Roughly 5 TRBV segments were significantly more frequent in patients than in controls. TRBV5-6, TRBV5-1 and TRBV20-1 were among these segments. Patients with multiple sclerosis recorded significantly lower normalized Chao1 diversity than controls, the study found.

The chain links TRBV2 to TRBJ2-5, with D perhaps TRBD2 (5 bases). This TCR was recovered from a girl between 10 and 17 years old with multiple sclerosis. What was sequenced was blood. CDR3 residues: CASSVHGVQETQYF. As DNA, the CDR3 is TGTGCCAGCAGTGTTCACGGGGTCCAAGAGACCCAGTACTTC. Based on the CDR3 plus reference TRBV2 and TRBJ2-5, the full variable domain is EPEVTQTPSHQVTQMGQEVILRCVPISNHLYFYWYRQILGQKVEFLVSFYNNEISEKSEIFDDQFSVERPDGSNFTLKIRSTKLEDSAMYFCASSVHGVQETQYFGPGTRLLVL.